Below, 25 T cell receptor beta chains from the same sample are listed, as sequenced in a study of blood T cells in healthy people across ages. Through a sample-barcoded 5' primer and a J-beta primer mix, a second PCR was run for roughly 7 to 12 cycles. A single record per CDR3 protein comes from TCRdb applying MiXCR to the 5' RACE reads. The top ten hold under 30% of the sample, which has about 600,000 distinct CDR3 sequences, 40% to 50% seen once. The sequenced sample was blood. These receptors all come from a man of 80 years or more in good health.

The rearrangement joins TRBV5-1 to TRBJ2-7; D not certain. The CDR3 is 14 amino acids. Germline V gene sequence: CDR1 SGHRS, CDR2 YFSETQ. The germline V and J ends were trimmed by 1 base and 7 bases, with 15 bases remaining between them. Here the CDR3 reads CASSLRNTFEEQYF. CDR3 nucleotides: TGCGCCAGCAGCTTGAGAAACACTTTTGAGGAGCAGTACTTC.

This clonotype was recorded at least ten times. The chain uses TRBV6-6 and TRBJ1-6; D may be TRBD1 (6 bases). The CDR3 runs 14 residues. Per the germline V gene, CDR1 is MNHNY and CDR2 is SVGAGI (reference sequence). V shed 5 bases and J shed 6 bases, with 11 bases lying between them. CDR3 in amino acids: CASSLQGSNSPLHF. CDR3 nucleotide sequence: TGTGCCAGCAGTCTCCAGGGGTCTAATTCACCCCTCCACTTT.

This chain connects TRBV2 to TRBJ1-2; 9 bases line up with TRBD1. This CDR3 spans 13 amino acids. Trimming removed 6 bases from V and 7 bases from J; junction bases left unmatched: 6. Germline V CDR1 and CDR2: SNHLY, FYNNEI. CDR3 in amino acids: CASSGTGPGGYTF. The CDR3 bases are TGTGCCAGCAGCGGGACAGGGCCAGGTGGCTACACCTTC.

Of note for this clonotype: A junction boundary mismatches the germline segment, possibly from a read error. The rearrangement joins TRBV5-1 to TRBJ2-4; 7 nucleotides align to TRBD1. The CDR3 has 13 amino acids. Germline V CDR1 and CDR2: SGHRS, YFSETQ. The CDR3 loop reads CASRGTEETIQYF. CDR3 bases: TGTGCCAGCAGGGGGACGGAGGAAACCATTCAGTACTTC.

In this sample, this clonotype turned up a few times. The CDR3, as DNA: TGTGCCAGCAGTTACTCGGGGCGACTAGCGGGAAGAGAGACCCAGTACTTC. It yields the protein CASSYSGRLAGRETQYF. This rearrangement joins TRBV6-5 to TRBJ2-5, with TRBD2 matching over 11 bases. This CDR3 spans 17 amino acids. In germline, CDR1 is MNHEY, CDR2 SVGAGI. Germline trimming cut 0 bases from V and 4 bases from J; bases unmatched to any gene: 7.

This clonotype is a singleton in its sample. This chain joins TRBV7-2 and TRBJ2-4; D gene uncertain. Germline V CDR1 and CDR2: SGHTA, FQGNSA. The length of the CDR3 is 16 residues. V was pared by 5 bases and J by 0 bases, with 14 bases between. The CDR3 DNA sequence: TGTGCCAGCAGCCCTGATGGACCCTTAGCCAAAAACATTCAGTACTTC. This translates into CASSPDGPLAKNIQYF.

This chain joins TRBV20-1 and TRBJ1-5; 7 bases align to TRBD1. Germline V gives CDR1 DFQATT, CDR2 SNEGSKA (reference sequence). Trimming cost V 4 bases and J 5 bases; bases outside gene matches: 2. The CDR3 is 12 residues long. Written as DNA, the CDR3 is TGCAGTGCTACAGGGGGTGATCAGCCCCAGCATTTT. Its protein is CSATGGDQPQHF.

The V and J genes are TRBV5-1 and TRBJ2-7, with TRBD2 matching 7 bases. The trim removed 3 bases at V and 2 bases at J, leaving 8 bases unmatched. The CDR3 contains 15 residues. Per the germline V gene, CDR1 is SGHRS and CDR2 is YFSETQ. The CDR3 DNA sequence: TGCGCCAGCAGCTCCCTAGGGAGGGCCCCCTACGAGCAGTACTTC. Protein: CASSSLGRAPYEQYF.

In DNA form, the CDR3 reads TGTGCCATCGGGGGGGGGCACAATCAGCCCCAGCATTTT. Amino acid sequence: CAIGGGHNQPQHF. The rearrangement links TRBV6-1 to TRBJ1-5; possibly TRBD1 for D (6 bases). CDR1 is MNHNS, CDR2 SASEGT, per germline. V was pared by 10 bases and J by 3 bases, with 13 bases between. CDR3 size: 13 residues.

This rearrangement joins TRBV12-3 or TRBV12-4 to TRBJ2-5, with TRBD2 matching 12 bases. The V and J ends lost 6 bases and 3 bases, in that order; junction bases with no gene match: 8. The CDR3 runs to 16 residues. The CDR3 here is CASSKTSGSLKETQYF. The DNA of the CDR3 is TGTGCCAGCAGCAAGACTAGCGGGAGCTTGAAAGAGACCCAGTACTTC.

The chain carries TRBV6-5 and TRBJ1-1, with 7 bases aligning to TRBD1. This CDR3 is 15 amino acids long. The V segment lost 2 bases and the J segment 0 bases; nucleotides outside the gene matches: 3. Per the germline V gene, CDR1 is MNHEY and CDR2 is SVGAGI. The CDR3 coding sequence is TGTGCCAGCAGTTACGACAGGGACATGAACACTGAAGCTTTCTTT. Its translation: CASSYDRDMNTEAFF.

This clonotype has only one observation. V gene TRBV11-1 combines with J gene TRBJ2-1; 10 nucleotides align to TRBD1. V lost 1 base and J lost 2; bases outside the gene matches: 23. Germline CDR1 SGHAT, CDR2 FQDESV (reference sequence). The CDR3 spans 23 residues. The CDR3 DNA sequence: TGTGCCAGCAGCTTAGGGTTCGGGACGGCCAGGGACAGGGGTCGCGGGGCCTACAATGAGCAGTTCTTC. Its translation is CASSLGFGTARDRGRGAYNEQFF.

The CDR3 region is CASSQDNGRGGEQYF. For the CDR3, the DNA is TGCGCCAGCAGCCAAGATAACGGGAGGGGGGGTGAGCAGTACTTC. The chain employs TRBV4-3 and TRBJ2-5, with 8 bases aligning to TRBD2. CDR3 size: 15 residues. The ends lost 0 bases at V and 11 bases at J; junction bases unmatched: 11. CDR1 and CDR2 (germline): LGHNA, YSLEER.

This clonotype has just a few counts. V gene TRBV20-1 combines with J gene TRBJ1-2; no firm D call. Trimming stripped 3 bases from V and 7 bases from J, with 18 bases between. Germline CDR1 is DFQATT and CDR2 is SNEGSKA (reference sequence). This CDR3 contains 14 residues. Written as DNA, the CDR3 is TGCAGTGCTAGTGCGGGCTCCGTCTATATTGGCTACACCTTC. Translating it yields CSASAGSVYIGYTF.

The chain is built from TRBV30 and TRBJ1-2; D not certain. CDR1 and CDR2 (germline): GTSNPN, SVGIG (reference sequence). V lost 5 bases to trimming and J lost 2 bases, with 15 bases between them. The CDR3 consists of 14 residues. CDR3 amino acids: CAWAERGWNYGYTF. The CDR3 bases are TGTGCCTGGGCCGAGCGCGGGTGGAACTATGGCTACACCTTC.

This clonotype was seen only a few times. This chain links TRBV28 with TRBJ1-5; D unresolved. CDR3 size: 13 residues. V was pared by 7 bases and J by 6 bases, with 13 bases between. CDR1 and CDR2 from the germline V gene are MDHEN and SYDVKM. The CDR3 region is CASTPHWVQPQHF. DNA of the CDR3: TGTGCCAGCACCCCTCATTGGGTTCAGCCCCAGCATTTT.

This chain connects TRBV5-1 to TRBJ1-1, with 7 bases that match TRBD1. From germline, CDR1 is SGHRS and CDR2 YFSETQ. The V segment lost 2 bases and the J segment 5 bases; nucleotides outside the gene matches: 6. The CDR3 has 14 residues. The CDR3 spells CASSFVTGYTEAFF. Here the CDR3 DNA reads TGCGCCAGCAGCTTCGTGACAGGGTATACTGAAGCTTTCTTT.

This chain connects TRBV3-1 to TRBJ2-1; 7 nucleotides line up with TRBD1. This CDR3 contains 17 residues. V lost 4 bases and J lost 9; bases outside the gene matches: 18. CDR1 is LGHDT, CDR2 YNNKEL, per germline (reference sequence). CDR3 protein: CASSLNKGQRIVGEQFF. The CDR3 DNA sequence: TGTGCCAGCAGCCTGAATAAGGGACAGCGCATAGTGGGTGAGCAGTTCTTC.

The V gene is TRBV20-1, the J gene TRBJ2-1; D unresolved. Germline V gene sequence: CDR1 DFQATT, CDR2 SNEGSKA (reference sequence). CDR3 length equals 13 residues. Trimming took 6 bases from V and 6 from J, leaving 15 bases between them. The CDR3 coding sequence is TGCAGTGCAGCTCCGCCTAGTCGCAATGAGCAGTTCTTC. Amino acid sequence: CSAAPPSRNEQFF.

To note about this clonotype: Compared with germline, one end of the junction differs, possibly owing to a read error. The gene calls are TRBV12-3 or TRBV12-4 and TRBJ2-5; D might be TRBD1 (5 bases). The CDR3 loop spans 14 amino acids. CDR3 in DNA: TGTGCCTGCAGTTTTAGAAATTCAGGGGAGACCCAGTACTTC. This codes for CACSFRNSGETQYF.

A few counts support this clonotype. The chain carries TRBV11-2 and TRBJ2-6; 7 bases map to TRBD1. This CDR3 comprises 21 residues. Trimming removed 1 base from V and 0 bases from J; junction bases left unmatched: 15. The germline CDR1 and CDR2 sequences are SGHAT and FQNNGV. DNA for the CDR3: TGTGCCAGCAGCTTAGGTATACAGGGGAGCCCCCCCCTCTCTGGGGCCAACGTCCTGACTTTC. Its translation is CASSLGIQGSPPLSGANVLTF.

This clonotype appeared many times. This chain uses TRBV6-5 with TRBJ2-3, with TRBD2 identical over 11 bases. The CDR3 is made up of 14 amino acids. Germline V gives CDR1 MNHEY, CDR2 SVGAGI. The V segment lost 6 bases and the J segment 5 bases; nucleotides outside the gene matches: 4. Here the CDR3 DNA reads TGTGCCAGCAGGACTAGCGGGATACAAGATACGCAGTATTTT. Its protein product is CASRTSGIQDTQYF.

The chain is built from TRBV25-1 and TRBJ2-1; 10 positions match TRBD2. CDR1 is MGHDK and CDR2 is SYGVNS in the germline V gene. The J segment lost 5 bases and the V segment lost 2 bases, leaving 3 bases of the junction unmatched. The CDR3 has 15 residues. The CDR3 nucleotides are TGTGCCAGCAGTGAACCGGGACTAGCGCACAATGAGCAGTTCTTC. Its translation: CASSEPGLAHNEQFF.

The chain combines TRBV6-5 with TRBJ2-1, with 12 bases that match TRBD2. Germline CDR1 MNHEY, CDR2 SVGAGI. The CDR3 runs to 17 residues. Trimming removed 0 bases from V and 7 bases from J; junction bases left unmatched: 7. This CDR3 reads CASSYSLLAGGTNEQFF. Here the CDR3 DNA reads TGTGCCAGCAGTTACTCCTTACTAGCGGGGGGTACAAATGAGCAGTTCTTC.

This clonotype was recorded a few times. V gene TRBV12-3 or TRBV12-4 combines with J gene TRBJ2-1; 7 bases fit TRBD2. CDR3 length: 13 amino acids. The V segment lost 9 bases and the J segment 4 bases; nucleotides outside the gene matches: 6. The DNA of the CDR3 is TGTGCCAGTCAGCGGGACGATTACAATGAGCAGTTCTTC. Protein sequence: CASQRDDYNEQFF.